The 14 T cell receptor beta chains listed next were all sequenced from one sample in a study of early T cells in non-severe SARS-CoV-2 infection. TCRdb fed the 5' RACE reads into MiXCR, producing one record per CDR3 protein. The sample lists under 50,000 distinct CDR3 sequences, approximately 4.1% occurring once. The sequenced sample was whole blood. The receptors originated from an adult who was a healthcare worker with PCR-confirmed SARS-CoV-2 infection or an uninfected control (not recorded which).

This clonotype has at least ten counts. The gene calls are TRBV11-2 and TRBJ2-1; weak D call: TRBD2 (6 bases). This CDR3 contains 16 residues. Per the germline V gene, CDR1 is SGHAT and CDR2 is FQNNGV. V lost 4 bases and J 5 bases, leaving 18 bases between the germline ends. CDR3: CASSYTRGWEDNEQFF. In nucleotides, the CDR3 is TGTGCCAGCAGCTACACCAGAGGGTGGGAGGACAATGAGCAGTTCTTC.

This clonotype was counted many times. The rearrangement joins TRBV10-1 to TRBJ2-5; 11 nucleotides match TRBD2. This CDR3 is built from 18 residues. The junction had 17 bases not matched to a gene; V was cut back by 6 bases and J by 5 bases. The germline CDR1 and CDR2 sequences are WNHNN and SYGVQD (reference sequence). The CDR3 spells CASSPIAGGLRERETQYF. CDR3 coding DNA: TGCGCCAGCAGCCCGATAGCGGGAGGGTTGAGAGAAAGGGAGACCCAGTACTTC.

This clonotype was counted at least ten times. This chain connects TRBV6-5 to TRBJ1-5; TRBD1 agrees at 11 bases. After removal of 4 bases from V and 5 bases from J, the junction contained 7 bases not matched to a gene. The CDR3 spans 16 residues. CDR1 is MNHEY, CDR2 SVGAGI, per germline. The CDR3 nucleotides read TGTGCCAGCAGTTCTTTCGGGACAGGGGGACATCAGCCCCAGCATTTT. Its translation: CASSSFGTGGHQPQHF.

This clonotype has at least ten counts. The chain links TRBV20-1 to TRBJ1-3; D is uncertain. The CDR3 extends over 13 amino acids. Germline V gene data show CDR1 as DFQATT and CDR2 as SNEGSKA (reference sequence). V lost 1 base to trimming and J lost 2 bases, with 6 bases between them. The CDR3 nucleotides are TGCAGTGCTAGAGCAGATACTGGAAACACCATATATTTT. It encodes CSARADTGNTIYF.

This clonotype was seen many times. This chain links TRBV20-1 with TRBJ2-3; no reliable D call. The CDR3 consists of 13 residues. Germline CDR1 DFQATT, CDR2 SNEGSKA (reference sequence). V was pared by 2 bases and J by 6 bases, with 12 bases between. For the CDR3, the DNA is TGCAGTGCTAGATCCCTAAGGTGGGATACGCAGTATTTT. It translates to CSARSLRWDTQYF.

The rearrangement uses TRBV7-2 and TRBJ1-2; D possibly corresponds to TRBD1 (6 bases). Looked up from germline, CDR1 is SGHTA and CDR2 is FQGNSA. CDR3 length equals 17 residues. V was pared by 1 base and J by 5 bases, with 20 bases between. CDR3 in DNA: TGTGCCAGCAGCTTAGTAGGCAGGGGAGCCCCAAGATATGGCTACACCTTC. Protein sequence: CASSLVGRGAPRYGYTF.

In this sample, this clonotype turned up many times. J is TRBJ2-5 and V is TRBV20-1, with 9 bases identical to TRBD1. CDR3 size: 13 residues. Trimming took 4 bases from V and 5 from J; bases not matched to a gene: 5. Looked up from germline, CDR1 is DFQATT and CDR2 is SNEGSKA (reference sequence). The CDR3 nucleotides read TGCAGTGCTACAAACAGGGGGCTGGAGACCCAGTACTTC. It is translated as CSATNRGLETQYF.

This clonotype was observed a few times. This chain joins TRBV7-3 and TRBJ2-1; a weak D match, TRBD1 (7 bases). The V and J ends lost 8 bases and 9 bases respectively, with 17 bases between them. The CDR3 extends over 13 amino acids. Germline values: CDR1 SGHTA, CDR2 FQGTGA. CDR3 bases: TGTGCCAGCGCCGCTGGGCGGGACAGTGAGCAGTTCTTC. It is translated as CASAAGRDSEQFF.

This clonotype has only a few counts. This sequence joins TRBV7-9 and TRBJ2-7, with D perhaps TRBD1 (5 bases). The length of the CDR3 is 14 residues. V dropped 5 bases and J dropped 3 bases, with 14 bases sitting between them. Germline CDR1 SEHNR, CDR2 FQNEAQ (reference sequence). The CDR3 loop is CASSGASRGYEQYF. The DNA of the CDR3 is TGTGCCAGCAGCGGCGCCAGTAGGGGCTACGAGCAGTACTTC.

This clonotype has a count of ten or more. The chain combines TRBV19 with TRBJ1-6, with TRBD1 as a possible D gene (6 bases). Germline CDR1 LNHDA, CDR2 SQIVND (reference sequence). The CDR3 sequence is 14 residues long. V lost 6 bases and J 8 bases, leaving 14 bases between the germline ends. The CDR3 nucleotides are TGTGCCAGTAGCCTGACAGGCGGTGATTCACCCCTCCACTTT. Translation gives CASSLTGGDSPLHF.

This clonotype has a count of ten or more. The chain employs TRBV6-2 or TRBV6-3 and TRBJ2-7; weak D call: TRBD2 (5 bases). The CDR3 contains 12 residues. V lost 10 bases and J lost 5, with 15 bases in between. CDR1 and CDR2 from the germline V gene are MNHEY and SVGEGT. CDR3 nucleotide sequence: TGTGCCACGGGCGGGCCAATTAACGAGCAGTACTTC. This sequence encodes CATGGPINEQYF.

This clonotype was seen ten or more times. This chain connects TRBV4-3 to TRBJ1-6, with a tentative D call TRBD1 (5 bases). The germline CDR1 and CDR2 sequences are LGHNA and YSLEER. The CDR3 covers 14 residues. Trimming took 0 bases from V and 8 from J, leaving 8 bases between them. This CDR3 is CASSQDSRDSPLHF. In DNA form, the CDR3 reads TGCGCCAGCAGCCAAGATTCCAGGGATTCACCCCTCCACTTT.

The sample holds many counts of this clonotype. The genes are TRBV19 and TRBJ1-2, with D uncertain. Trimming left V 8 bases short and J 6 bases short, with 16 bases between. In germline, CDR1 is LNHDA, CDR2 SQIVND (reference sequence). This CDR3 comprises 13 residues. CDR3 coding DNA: TGTGCCAGTTCCGGGAGCCTGGAGAATGGCTACACCTTC. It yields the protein CASSGSLENGYTF.

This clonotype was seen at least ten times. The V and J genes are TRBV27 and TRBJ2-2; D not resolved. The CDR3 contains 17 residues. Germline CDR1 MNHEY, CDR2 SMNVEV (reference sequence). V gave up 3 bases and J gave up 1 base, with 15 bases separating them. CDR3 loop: CASSFRSGPQNTGELFF. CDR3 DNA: TGTGCCAGCAGTTTCCGCTCCGGGCCACAGAACACCGGGGAGCTGTTTTTT.